This entry is about one T cell receptor (beta chain). Antigen unknown. This specimen belongs to a study of T cell responses to AZD1222 COVID-19 vaccine. Study outcomes and limitations: Clonal diversity was possibly underestimated, and white British individuals and females predominated among donors. A rise in Spike-specific TCR breadth and depth followed two AZD1222 doses. The peak T cell response came first, and repertoires were sampled only after it. Nearly half of the spike-specific TCRs reportedly recognize variant regions that carry no mutations.

Some clones are missing from TCRdb's copy, which holds only in-frame ones; the method was immunoSEQ multiplex PCR. The sample contains under 200,000 clones, just over 90% of which appear only once. This clonotype originated in an adult who received the MenACWY meningococcal vaccine as a control. This material consisted of peripheral blood, taken 28 days after the second dose of the MenACWY control vaccine.

The CDR3 sequence: CAISDGGSYEQYF. DNA for the CDR3: TGTGCCATCAGTGACGGGGGCTCCTACGAGCAGTACTTC. The chain employs TRBV10-3 and TRBJ2-7, with D possibly being TRBD2 (6 bases). Germline V gives CDR1 ENHRY, CDR2 SYGVKD. The CDR3 is 13 amino acids. Trimming removed 3 bases from V and 0 bases from J, with 6 bases in between.